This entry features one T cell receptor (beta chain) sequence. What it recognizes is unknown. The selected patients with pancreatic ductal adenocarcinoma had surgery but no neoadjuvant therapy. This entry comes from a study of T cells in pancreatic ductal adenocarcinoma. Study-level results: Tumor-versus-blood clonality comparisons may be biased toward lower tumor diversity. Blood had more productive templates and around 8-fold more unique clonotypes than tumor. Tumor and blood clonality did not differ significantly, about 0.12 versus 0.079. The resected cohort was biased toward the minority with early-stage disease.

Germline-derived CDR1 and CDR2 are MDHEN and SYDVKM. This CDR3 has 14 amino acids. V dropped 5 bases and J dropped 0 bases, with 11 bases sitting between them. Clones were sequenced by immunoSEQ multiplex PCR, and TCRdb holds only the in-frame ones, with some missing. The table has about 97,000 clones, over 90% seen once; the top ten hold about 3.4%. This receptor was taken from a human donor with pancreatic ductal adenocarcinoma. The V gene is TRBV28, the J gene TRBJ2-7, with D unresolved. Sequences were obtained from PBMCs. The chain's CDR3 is CASSTFSISYEQYF. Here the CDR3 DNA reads TGTGCCAGCAGTACATTCTCCATCTCCTACGAGCAGTACTTC.